This is a list of T cell receptor beta chains from one sample in a study of blood T cells in healthy people across ages. TCRdb processed the 5' RACE reads anew with MiXCR; each CDR3 protein has one entry. Found here are about 970,000 distinct CDR3 sequences, roughly 50% of them singletons; the top ten hold roughly 23%. Sequences were obtained from blood. The receptors shown here come from a woman in her fifties or sixties in good health. CDR3s include the opening cysteine and the closing phenylalanine or tryptophan. A D gene is named only where the DNA matches it firmly. The listing skips clone size in some rows; elsewhere it reads once, few, many or a size class.

j_call clone_size v_call d_call cdr3_aa cdr3_nt
TRBJ2-1 once TRBV20-1 TRBD1 CSAREQGMEFF TGCAGTGCTAGAGAACAGGGGATGGAGTTCTTC
TRBJ2-7 few TRBV6-1 TRBD1 CASNSQGPYEQYF TGTGCCAGCAATTCACAGGGGCCCTACGAGCAGTACTTC
TRBJ1-1 NA TRBV18 TRBD1 CASSPRQGDGYTEAFF TGTGCCAGCTCACCAAGACAGGGAGACGGTTACACTGAAGCTTTCTTT
TRBJ2-3 few TRBV4-2 NA CASSLSPGVGTDTQYF TGTGCCAGCAGTTTATCACCGGGAGTAGGGACAGATACGCAGTATTTT
TRBJ1-2 few TRBV27 TRBD1 CASSHRDRRYGYTF TGTGCCAGCAGTCACCGGGACAGACGCTATGGCTACACCTTC
TRBJ2-1 NA TRBV20-1 TRBD2 CSELREGNEQFF TGCAGTGAGCTGCGGGAGGGGAATGAGCAGTTCTTC
TRBJ2-7 few TRBV28 NA CASSLFWDGGEQYF TGTGCCAGCAGCTTATTTTGGGACGGTGGCGAGCAGTACTTC
TRBJ2-5 few TRBV20-1 NA CSARDWGHSQETQYF TGCAGTGCTAGAGATTGGGGGCACAGCCAAGAGACCCAGTACTTC
TRBJ2-5 few TRBV10-3 NA CAISRGGGDLETQYF TGTGCCATCAGTCGAGGCGGCGGGGACTTAGAGACCCAGTACTTC
TRBJ2-2 NA TRBV18 TRBD1 CASSPAGTGVTGELFF TGTGCCAGCTCACCAGCCGGGACAGGGGTCACCGGGGAGCTGTTTTTT